This entry lists 7 T cell receptor beta chains sequenced from one sample in a study of T cell responses to AZD1222 COVID-19 vaccine. The protocol was immunoSEQ multiplex PCR, while the TCRdb copy is restricted to in-frame clones and leaves out a portion. The sample shows some 130,000 clones, about nine tenths of them seen only once. This specimen was peripheral blood, taken 28 days after the second AZD1222 dose. The origin of the receptors is an adult who received the AZD1222 COVID-19 vaccine.

The chain employs TRBV19 and TRBJ1-3; D remains unclear. The CDR3 extends over 14 amino acids. The germline V gene encodes CDR1 LNHDA and CDR2 SQIVND (reference sequence). Trimming stripped 5 bases from V and 1 base from J, with 9 bases between. This CDR3 is CASSVLGSGNTIYF. The CDR3 DNA sequence: TGTGCCAGTAGTGTCCTAGGATCTGGAAACACCATATATTTT.

The V and J genes are TRBV7-2 and TRBJ2-5, with 10 bases matching TRBD2. J lost 0 bases, V lost 3 bases, and 1 base had no gene match. The CDR3 runs to 15 residues. In germline, CDR1 is SGHTA, CDR2 FQGNSA. CDR3 DNA: TGTGCCAGCAGCTTTACTAGCGGGAACCAAGAGACCCAGTACTTC. Translated: CASSFTSGNQETQYF.

The rearrangement uses TRBV7-2 and TRBJ1-6; D gene uncertain. V was cut by 4 bases and J by 9 bases, with 22 bases left in between. Germline CDR1 SGHTA, CDR2 FQGNSA. This CDR3 comprises 17 residues. The CDR3 sequence is CASSYGVVRGEGSPLHF. In DNA form, the CDR3 reads TGTGCCAGCAGCTACGGCGTTGTACGGGGTGAGGGTTCACCCCTCCACTTT.

The sample holds one count of this clone. V is TRBV28 and J is TRBJ2-7; no clear D gene. Germline values: CDR1 MDHEN, CDR2 SYDVKM. Trimming left V 3 bases short and J 6 bases short, with 15 bases between. This CDR3 spans 14 amino acids. The CDR3 nucleotides are TGTGCCAGCAGTTTCCCACCCACTGGCTCCGAGCAGTACTTC. Its protein is CASSFPPTGSEQYF.

V and J are TRBV19 and TRBJ1-2, with 9 bases that match TRBD1. The CDR3 totals 12 residues. V shed 7 bases, J shed 8 bases, and the junction held 5 bases outside the gene matches. Germline V gives CDR1 LNHDA, CDR2 SQIVND (reference sequence). Written as DNA, the CDR3 is TGTGCCAGTATGGGACAGGGTTACGGCTACACCTTC. It is translated as CASMGQGYGYTF. Full variable domain (remainder filled in from reference TRBV19 and TRBJ1-2): DGGITQSPKYLFRKEGQNVTLSCEQNLNHDAMYWYRQDPGQGLRLIYYSQIVNDFQKGDIAEGYSVSREKKESFPLTVTSAQKNPTAFYLCASMGQGYGYTFGSGTRLTVV.

This clone was seen once. The rearrangement links TRBV29-1 to TRBJ2-5, with a possible D match to TRBD2 (6 bases). With 4 bases removed from V and 3 bases from J, the gap between germline ends came to 6 bases. Germline CDR1 is SQVTM and CDR2 is ANQGSEA. This CDR3 spans 11 amino acids. The CDR3 region has the DNA TGCAGCGTTGGGACTAAAGAGACCCAGTACTTC. Translated, it gives CSVGTKETQYF. Full variable domain (missing parts from reference TRBV29-1 and TRBJ2-5): SAVISQKPSRDICQRGTSLTIQCQVDSQVTMMFWYRQQPGQSLTLIATANQGSEATYESGFVIDKFPISRPNLTFSTLTVSNMSPEDSSIYLCSVGTKETQYFGPGTRLLVL.

This clone was detected only a few times. The chain has TRBV28 and TRBJ1-1, with D uncertain. Between the trimmed V and J ends, which lost 5 bases and 0 bases, there was a span of 16 bases. CDR1 is MDHEN, CDR2 SYDVKM, per germline. CDR3 length equals 16 residues. CDR3 sequence reads: CASSIRGGRMNTEAFF. The CDR3 nucleotides read TGTGCCAGCAGTATCCGGGGTGGGCGAATGAACACTGAAGCTTTCTTT.